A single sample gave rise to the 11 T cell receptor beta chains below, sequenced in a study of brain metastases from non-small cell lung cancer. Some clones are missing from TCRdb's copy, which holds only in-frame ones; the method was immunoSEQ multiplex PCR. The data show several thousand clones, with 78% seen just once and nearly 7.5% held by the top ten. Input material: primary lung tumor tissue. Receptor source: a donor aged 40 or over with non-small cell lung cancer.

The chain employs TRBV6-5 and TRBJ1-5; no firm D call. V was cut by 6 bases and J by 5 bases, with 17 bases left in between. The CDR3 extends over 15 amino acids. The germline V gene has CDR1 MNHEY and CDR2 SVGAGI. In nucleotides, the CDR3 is TGTGCCAGCAGCTACACCCTAACAGAAGATCAGCCCCAGCATTTT. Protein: CASSYTLTEDQPQHF.

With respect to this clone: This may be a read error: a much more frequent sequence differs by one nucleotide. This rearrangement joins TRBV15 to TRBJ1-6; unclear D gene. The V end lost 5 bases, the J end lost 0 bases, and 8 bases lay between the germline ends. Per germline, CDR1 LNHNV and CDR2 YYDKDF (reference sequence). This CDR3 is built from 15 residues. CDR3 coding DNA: TGTGCCACCAGCGACATGAGCTCCTATAATTCACCCCTCCACTTT. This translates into CATSDMSSYNSPLHF. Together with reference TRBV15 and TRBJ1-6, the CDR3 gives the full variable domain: DAMVIQNPRYQVTQFGKPVTLSCSQTLNHNVMYWYQQKSSQAPKLLFHYYDKDFNNEADTPDNFQSRRPNTSFCFLDIRSPGLGDTAMYLCATSDMSSYNSPLHFGNGTRLTVT.

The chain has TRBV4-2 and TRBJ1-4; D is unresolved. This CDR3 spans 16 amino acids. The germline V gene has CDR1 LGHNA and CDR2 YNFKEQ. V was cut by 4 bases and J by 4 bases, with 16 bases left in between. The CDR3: CASSPQIRRDNEKLFF. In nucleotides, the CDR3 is TGTGCCAGCAGCCCTCAAATCCGACGCGATAATGAAAAACTGTTTTTT.

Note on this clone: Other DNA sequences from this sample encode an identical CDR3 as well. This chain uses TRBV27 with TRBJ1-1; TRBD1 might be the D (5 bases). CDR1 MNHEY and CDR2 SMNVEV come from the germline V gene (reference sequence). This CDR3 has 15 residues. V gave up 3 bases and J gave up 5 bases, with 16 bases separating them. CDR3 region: CASSFHNRGLTEAFF. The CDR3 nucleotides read TGTGCCAGCAGTTTCCATAATAGGGGATTAACTGAAGCTTTCTTT.

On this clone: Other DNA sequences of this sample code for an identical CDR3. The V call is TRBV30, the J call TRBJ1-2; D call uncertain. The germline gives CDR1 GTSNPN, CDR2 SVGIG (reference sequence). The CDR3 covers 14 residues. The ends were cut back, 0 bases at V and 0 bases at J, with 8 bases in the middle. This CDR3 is CAWSVGLANYGYTF. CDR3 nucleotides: TGTGCCTGGAGTGTAGGATTAGCTAACTATGGCTACACCTTC. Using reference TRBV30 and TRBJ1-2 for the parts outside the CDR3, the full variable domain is SQTIHQWPATLVQPVGSPLSLECTVEGTSNPNLYWYRQAAGRGLQLLFYSVGIGQISSEVPQNLSASRPQDRQFILSSKKLLLSDSGFYLCAWSVGLANYGYTFGSGTRLTVV.

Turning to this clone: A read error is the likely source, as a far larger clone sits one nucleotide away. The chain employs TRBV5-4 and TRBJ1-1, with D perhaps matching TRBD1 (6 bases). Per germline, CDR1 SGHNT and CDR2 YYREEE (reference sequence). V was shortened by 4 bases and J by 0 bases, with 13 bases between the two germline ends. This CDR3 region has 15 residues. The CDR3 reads CASSPKGGLNTEAFF. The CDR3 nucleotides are TGTGCCAGCAGCCCTAAGGGGGGGCTGAACACTGAAGCTTTCTTT.

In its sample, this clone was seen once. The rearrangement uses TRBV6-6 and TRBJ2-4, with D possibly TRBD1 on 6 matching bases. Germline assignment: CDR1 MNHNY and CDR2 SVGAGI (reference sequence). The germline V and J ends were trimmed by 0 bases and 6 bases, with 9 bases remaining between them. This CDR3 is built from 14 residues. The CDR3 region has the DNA TGTGCCAGCAGTTACTCGGACAGTCGAAACATTCAGTACTTC. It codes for CASSYSDSRNIQYF.

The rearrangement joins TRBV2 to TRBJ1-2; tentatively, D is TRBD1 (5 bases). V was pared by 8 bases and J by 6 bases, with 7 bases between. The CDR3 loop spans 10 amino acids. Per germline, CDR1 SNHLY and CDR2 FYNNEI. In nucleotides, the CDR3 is TGTGCCAGCGGGGGTGATGGCTACACCTTC. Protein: CASGGDGYTF.

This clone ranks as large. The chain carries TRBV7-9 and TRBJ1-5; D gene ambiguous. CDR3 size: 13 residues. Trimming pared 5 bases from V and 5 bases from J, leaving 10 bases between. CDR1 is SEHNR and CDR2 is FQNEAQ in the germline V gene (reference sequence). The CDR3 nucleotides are TGTGCCAGCAGCCCGGACTTTGATCAGCCCCAGCATTTT. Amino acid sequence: CASSPDFDQPQHF.

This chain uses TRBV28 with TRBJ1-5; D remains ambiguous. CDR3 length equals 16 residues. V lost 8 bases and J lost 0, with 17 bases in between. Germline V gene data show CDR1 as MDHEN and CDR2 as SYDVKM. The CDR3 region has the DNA TGTGCCAGCGGACCTGGTGTGTCCTATAGCAATCAGCCCCAGCATTTT. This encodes CASGPGVSYSNQPQHF.

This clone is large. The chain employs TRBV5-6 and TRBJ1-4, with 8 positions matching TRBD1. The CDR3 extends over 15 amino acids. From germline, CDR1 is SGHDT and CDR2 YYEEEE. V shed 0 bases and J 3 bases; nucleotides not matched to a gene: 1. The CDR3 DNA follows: TGTGCCAGCAGCTTGGGGACAGGGTCTAATGAAAAACTGTTTTTT. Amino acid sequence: CASSLGTGSNEKLFF.